The present T cell receptor (beta chain) was sequenced within a study of T cell repertoires in ileal Crohn's disease. At the level of the study: Surgery for a complication: stricturing in around 60%, penetrating in about 40%.

Study-wide results and limits: Active smokers at surgery had more clonal expansions than non-smokers.

On this clone itself: The antigen remains undetermined.

This CDR3 is 15 amino acids long. Germline CDR1 SGHVS, CDR2 FQNEAQ. Trimming left V 5 bases short and J 3 bases short, with 13 bases between. Assay: immunoSEQ multiplex PCR; the TCRdb copy retains only in-frame clones and omits some. The repertoire has about 16,000 clones, roughly 91% of them found once; the top ten carry 3.4%. The TCR comes from an adult with Crohn's disease. The genes are TRBV7-8 and TRBJ1-4, with D possibly matching TRBD1 (6 bases). Sequencing was carried out using ileal tissue. The CDR3 loop reads CASSGQGTANEKLFF. The CDR3 bases are TGTGCCAGCAGCGGTCAGGGGACGGCTAATGAAAAACTGTTTTTT.